This T cell receptor beta chain is from a study of blood T cell repertoires in COVID-19. Study details: Spain, Italy and the United States supplied samples that represented acute and convalescent COVID-19. The analysed material was cDNA or gDNA that came from T cells, B-cell-depleted T cells, or PBMCs.

Trimming cost V 3 bases and J 7 bases; bases outside gene matches: 2. Germline lookup yields CDR1 SGHAT and CDR2 FQNNGV. The CDR3 length is 12 residues. In the authors' methods: Reference gene primer amplification in the assay estimated nucleated cell counts. Profiling relied on immunoSEQ multiplex PCR, and the TCRdb table lists in-frame clones only, not all of them. V, J and clone size are taken as reported in that table, and D and trimming were inferred from the DNA itself. The table records tens of thousands of clones, 65% to 85% of them present only once. Material: peripheral blood. This sequence was found in a human donor in a cohort sampled during active COVID-19. The rearrangement links TRBV11-2 to TRBJ1-1; 7 positions match TRBD1. The CDR3 region has the DNA TGTGCCAGCAGCTTTCGGGACAGTGAAGCTTTCTTT. Translated: CASSFRDSEAFF.